Listed here are 5 T cell receptor beta chains from one sample, sequenced in a study of identical twins. TCRdb processed the 5' RACE reads anew with MiXCR; each CDR3 protein has one entry. The sample yields about 1.7 million distinct CDR3 sequences, about 30% seen once. The specimen was cord blood. The origin of the receptors is a newborn girl in good health.

This clonotype was seen many times. The CDR3, as DNA: TGTGCCAGCAGTTTTGGGCGGACTAATCAGCCCCAGCATTTT. Encoded protein: CASSFGRTNQPQHF. This sequence joins TRBV27 and TRBJ1-5; no definite D call. There are 14 residues in the CDR3. Trimming removed 3 bases at V and 4 bases at J, with 10 bases between. Germline V lookup: CDR1 MNHEY, CDR2 SMNVEV (reference sequence).

The chain combines TRBV6-5 with TRBJ2-4; D is uncertain. The germline CDR1 and CDR2 sequences are MNHEY and SVGAGI. The CDR3 spans 19 residues. Trimming shortened V by 0 bases and J by 0 bases, and 18 bases separated the two germline ends. The CDR3: CASSYSRPGSHLAKNIQYF. CDR3 coding DNA: TGTGCCAGCAGTTACTCCCGCCCCGGGTCCCATCTAGCCAAAAACATTCAGTACTTC.

A word on this clonotype: One end of the junction varies from germline; a read error may be responsible. The chain carries TRBV6-7 and TRBJ2-5; no firm D call. TRBV6-7 is noted as an ORF with a role that remains uncertain. The CDR3 loop spans 13 amino acids. CDR3 nucleotide sequence: TGTGCCGGCAGAACAGCCTTAGAAGAGACCCAGTACTTC. Protein: CAGRTALEETQYF.

The chain recombines TRBV4-2 with TRBJ1-2; 7 bases line up with TRBD1. The CDR3 spans 19 residues. Germline loops: CDR1 LGHNA, CDR2 YNFKEQ. The V gene end was trimmed by 0 bases and the J gene end by 2 bases; junction bases not matched to a gene: 15. CDR3 residues: CASSQEVGGQNLPNYGYTF. The CDR3 coding sequence is TGTGCCAGCAGCCAAGAGGTGGGGGGACAGAACCTTCCGAACTATGGCTACACCTTC.

There are a few counts of this clonotype. V and J are TRBV15 and TRBJ1-2, with 7 bases aligning to TRBD1. The germline V gene has CDR1 LNHNV and CDR2 YYDKDF (reference sequence). The length of the CDR3 is 15 residues. Trimming at V came to 4 bases and at J to 8 bases, leaving 13 bases not matched to a gene. The CDR3 coding sequence is TGTGCCACCAGCACCCTGCTCGACAGGGTGGACGGCTACACCTTC. This codes for CATSTLLDRVDGYTF. The variable domain in full, with the rest retrieved from reference TRBV15 and TRBJ1-2, is DAMVIQNPRYQVTQFGKPVTLSCSQTLNHNVMYWYQQKSSQAPKLLFHYYDKDFNNEADTPDNFQSRRPNTSFCFLDIRSPGLGDTAMYLCATSTLLDRVDGYTFGSGTRLTVV.